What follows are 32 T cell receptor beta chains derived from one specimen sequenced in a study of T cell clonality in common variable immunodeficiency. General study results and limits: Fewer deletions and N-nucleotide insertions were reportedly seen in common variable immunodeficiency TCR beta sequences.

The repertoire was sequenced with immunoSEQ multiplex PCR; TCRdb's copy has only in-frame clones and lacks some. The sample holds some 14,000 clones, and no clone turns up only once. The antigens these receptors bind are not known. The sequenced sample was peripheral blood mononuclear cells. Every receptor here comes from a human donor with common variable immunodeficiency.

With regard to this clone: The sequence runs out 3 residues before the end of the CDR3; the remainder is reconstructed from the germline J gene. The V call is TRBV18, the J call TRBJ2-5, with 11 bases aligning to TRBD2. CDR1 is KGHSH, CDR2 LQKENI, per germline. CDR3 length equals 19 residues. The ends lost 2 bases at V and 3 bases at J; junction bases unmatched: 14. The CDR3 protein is CASSPISPGLAAGKETQYF. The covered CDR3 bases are TGTGCCAGCTCACCAATTAGTCCGGGACTAGCGGCTGGTAAAGAGACC.

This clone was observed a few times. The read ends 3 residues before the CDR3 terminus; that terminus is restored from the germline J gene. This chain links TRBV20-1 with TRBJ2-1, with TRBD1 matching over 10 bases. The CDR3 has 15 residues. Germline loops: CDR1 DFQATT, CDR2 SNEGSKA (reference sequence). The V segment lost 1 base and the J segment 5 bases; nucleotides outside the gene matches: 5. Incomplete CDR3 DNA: TGCAGTGCTAGAGCCTCGGGACAGGGGAACAATGAG. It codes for CSARASGQGNNE. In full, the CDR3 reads CSARASGQGNNEQFF.

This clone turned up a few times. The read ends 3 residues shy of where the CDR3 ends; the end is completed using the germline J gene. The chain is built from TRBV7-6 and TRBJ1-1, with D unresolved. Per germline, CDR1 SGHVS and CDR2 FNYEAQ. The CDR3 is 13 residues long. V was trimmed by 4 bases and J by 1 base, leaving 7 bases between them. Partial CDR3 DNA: TGTGCCAGCAGCTCAAATTGGAACACTGAA. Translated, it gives CASSSNWNTE. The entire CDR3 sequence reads CASSSNWNTEAFF. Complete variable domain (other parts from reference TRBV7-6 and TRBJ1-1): GAGVSQSPRYKVTKRGQDVALRCDPISGHVSLYWYRQALGQGPEFLTYFNYEAQQDKSGLPNDRFSAERPEGSISTLTIQRTEQRDSAMYRCASSSNWNTEAFFGQGTRLTVV.

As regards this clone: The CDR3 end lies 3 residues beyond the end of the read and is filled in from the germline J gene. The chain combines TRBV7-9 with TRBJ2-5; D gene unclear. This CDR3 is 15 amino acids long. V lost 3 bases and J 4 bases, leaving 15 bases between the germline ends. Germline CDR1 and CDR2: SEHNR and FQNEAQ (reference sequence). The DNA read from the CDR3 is TGTGCCAGCAGCTTTGGCTGGGCGAAGAGAGAGACC. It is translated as CASSFGWAKRET. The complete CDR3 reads CASSFGWAKRETQYF. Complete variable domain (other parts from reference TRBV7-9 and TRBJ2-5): DTGVSQNPRHKITKRGQNVTFRCDPISEHNRLYWYRQTLGQGPEFLTYFQNEAQLEKSRLLSDRFSAERPKGSFSTLEIQRTEQGDSAMYLCASSFGWAKRETQYFGPGTRLLVL.

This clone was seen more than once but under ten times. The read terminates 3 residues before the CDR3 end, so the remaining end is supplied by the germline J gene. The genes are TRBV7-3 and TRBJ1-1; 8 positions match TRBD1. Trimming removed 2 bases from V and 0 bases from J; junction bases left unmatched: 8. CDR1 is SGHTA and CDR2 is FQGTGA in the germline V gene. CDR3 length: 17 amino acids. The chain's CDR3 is CASSLAGGLMMNTEAFF. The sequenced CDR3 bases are TGTGCCAGCAGCTTAGCAGGGGGCTTGATGATGAACACTGAA.

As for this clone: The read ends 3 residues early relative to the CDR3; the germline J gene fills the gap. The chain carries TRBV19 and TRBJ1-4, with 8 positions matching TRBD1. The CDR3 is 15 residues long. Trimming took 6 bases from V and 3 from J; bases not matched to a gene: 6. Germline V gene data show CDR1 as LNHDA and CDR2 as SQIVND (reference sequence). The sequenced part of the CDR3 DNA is TGTGCCAGTAGCCTTAGGACAGGGCCTAATGAAAAA. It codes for CASSLRTGPNEK. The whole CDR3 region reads CASSLRTGPNEKLFF.

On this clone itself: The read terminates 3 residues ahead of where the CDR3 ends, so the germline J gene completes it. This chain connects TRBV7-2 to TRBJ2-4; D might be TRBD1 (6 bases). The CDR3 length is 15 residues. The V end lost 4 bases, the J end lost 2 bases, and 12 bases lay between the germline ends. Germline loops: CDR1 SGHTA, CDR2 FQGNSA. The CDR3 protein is CASSSDRRTKNIQYF. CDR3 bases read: TGTGCCAGCAGCTCGGACAGAAGAACCAAAAACATT. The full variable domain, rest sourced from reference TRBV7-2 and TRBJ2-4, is GAGVSQSPSNKVTEKGKDVELRCDPISGHTALYWYRQSLGQGLEFLIYFQGNSAPDKSGLPSDRFSAERTGGSVSTLTIQRTQQEDSAVYLCASSSDRRTKNIQYFGAGTRLSVL.

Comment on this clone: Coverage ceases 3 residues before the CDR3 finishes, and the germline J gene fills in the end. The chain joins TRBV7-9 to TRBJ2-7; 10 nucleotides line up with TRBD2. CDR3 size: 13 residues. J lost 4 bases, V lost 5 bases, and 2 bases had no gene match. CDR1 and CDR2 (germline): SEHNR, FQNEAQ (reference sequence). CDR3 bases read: TGTGCCAGCAGCCCGACTAGCGGGTACGAG. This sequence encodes CASSPTSGYE. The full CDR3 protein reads CASSPTSGYEQYF.

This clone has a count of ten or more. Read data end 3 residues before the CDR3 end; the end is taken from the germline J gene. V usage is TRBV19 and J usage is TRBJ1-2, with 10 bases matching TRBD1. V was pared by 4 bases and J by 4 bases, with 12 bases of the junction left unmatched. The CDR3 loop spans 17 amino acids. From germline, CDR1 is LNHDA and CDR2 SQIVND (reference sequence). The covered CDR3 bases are TGTGCCAGTAGTAAAACCGGGACAGGGGTTATAAGCTATGGC. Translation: CASSKTGTGVISYG. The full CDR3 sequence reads CASSKTGTGVISYGYTF.

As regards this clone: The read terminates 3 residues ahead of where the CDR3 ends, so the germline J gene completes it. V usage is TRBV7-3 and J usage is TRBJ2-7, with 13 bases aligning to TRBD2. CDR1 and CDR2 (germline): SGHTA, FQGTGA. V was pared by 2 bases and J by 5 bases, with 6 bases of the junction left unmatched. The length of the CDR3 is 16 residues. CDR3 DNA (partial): TGTGCCAGCAGCTTAGGAATCACTAGCGGGGGGGACGAG. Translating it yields CASSLGITSGGDE. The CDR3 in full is CASSLGITSGGDEQYF.

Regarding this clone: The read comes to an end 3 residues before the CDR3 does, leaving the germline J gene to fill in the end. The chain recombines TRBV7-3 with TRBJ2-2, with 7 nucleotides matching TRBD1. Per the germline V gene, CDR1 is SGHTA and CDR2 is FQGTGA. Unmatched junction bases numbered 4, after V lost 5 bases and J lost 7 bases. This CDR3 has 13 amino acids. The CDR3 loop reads CASSPGTVGELFF. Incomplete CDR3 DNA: TGTGCCAGCAGCCCAGGGACAGTCGGGGAG.

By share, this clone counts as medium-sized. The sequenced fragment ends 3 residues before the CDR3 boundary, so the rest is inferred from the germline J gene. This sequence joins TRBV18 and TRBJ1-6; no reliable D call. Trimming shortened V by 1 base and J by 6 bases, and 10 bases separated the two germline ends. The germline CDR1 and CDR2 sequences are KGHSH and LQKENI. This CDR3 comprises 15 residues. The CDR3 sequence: CASSPRGPPNSPLHF. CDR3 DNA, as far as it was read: TGTGCCAGCTCACCACGAGGGCCGCCTAATTCACCC.

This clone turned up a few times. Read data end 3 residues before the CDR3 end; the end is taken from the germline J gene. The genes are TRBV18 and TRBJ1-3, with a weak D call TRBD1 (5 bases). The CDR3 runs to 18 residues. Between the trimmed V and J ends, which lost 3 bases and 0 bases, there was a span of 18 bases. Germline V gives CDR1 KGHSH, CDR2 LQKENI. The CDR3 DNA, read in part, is TGTGCCAGCTCACCTTTAACGCATCTTGGGGCCTCTGGAAACACC. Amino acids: CASSPLTHLGASGNT. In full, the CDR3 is CASSPLTHLGASGNTIYF. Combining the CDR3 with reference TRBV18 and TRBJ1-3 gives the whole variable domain NAGVMQNPRHLVRRRGQEARLRCSPMKGHSHVYWYRQLPEEGLKFMVYLQKENIIDESGMPKERFSAEFPKEGPSILRIQQVVRGDSAAYFCASSPLTHLGASGNTIYFGEGSWLTVV.

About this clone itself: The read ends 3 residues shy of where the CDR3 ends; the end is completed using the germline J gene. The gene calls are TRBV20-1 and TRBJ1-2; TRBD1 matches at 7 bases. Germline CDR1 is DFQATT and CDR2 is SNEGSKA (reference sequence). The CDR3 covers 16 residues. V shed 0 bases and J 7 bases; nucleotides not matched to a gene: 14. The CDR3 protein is CSARDPRTGEASGYTF. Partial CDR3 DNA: TGCAGTGCTAGAGATCCAAGGACAGGTGAAGCCTCTGGC.

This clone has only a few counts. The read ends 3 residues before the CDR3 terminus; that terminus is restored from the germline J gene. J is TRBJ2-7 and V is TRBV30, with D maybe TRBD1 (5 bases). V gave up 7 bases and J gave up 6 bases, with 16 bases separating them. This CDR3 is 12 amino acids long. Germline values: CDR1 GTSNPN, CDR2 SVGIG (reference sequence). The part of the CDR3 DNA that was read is TGTGCCTACCACGCTACAGGCCGCGAG. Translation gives CAYHATGRE. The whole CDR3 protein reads CAYHATGREQYF.

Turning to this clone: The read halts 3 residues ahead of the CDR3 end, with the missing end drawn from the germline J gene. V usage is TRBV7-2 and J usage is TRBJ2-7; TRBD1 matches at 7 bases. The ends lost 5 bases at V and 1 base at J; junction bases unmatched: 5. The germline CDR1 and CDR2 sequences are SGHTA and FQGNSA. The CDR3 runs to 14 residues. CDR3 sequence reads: CASSPRTGSYEQYF. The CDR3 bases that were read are TGTGCCAGCAGCCCCCGGACAGGATCCTACGAG.

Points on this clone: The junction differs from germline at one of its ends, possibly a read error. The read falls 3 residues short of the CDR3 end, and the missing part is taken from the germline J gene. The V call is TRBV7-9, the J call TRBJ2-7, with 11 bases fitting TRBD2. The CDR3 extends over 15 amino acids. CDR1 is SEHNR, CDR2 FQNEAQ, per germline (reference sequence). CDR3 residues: CASSLAGTSGYEQYF. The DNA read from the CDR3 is TGTGCCAGCAGCCTAGCCGGGACTAGCGGCTACGAG.

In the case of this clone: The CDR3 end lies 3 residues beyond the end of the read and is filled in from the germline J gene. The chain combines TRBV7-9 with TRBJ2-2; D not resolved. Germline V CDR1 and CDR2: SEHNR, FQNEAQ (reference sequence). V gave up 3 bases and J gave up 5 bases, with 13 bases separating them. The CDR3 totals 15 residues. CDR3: CASSFRSSRTGELFF. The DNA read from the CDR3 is TGTGCCAGCAGCTTTCGGTCTAGTCGGACCGGGGAG. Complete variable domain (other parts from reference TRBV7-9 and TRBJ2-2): DTGVSQNPRHKITKRGQNVTFRCDPISEHNRLYWYRQTLGQGPEFLTYFQNEAQLEKSRLLSDRFSAERPKGSFSTLEIQRTEQGDSAMYLCASSFRSSRTGELFFGEGSRLTVL.

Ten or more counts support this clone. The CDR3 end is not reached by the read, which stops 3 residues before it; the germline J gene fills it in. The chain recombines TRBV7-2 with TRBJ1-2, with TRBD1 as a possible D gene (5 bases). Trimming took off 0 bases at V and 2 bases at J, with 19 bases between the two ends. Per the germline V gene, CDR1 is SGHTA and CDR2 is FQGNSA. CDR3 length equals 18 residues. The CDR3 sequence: CASSLAKAGGVINYGYTF. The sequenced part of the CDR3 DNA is TGTGCCAGCAGCTTAGCGAAGGCGGGGGGGGTGATCAACTATGGC.

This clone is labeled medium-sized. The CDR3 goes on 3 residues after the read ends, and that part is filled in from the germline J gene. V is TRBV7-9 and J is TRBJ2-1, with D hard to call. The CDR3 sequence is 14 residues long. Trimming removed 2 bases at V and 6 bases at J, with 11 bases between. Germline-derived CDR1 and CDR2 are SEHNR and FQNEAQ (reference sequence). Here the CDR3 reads CASSLRDTVNEQFF. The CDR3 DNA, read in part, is TGTGCCAGCAGCTTACGAGACACTGTCAATGAG.

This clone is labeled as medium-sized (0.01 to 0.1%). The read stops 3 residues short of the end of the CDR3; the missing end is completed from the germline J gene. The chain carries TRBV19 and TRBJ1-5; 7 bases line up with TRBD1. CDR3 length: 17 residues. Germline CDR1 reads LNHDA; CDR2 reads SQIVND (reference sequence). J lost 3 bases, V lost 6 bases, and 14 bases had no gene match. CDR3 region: CASRVGQDREPNQPQHF. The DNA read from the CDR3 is TGTGCCAGTAGGGTAGGTCAAGACAGGGAACCCAATCAGCCC.

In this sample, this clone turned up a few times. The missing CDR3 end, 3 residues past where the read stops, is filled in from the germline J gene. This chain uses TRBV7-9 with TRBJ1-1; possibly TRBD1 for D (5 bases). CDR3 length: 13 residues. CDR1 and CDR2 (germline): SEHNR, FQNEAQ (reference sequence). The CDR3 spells CASTHEGRAEAFF. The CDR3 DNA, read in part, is TGTGCCAGCACCCACGAGGGCAGGGCCGAA.

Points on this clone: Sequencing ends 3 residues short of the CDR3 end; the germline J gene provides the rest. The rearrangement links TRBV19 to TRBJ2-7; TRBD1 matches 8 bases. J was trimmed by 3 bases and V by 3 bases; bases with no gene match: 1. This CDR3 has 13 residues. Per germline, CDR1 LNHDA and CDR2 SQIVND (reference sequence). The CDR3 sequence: CASSIDRGYEQYF. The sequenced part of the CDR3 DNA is TGTGCCAGTAGTATTGACAGGGGCTACGAG.

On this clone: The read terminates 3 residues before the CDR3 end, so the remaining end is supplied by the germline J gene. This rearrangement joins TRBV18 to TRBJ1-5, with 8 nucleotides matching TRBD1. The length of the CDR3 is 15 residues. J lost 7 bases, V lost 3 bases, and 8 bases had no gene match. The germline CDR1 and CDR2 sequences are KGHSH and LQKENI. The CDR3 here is CASSPSQGAEQPQHF. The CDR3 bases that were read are TGTGCCAGCTCACCCTCCCAGGGGGCAGAACAGCCC.

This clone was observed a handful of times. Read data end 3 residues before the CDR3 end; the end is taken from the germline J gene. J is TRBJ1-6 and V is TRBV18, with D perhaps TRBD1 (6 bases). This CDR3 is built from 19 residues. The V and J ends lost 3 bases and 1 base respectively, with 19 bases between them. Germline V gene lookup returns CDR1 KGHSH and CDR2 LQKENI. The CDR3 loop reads CASSPFQTQQGSYNSPLHF. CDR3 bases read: TGTGCCAGCTCACCTTTCCAAACTCAACAGGGTTCCTATAATTCACCC.

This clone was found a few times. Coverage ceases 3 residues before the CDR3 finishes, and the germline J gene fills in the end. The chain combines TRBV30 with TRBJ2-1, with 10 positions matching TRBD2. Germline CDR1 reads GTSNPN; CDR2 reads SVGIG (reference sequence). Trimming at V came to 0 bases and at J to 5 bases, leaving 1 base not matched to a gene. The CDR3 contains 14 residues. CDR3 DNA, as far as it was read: TGTGCCTGGAGTGTACTAGCGGGGAACAATGAG. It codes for CAWSVLAGNNE. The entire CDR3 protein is CAWSVLAGNNEQFF.

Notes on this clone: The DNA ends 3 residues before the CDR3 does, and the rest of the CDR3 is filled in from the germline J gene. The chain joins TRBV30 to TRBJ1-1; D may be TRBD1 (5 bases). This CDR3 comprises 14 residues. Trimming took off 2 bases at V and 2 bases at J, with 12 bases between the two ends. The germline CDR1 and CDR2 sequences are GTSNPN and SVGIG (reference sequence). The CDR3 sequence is CAWSRGVGNTEAFF. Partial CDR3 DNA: TGTGCCTGGAGTAGAGGGGTAGGAAACACTGAA.

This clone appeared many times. CDR3 region: CASSPPLPGQETQYF. The part of the CDR3 DNA that was read is TGTGCCAGCTCACCACCGCTGCCAGGGCAAGAGACC. The chain carries TRBV18 and TRBJ2-5, with D possibly matching TRBD1 (5 bases). The read stops 3 residues short of the end of the CDR3; the missing end is completed from the germline J gene. Germline-derived CDR1 and CDR2 are KGHSH and LQKENI. V gave up 0 bases and J gave up 2 bases, with 10 bases separating them. This CDR3 has 15 amino acids. The complete variable domain, with remaining parts taken from reference TRBV18 and TRBJ2-5, reads NAGVMQNPRHLVRRRGQEARLRCSPMKGHSHVYWYRQLPEEGLKFMVYLQKENIIDESGMPKERFSAEFPKEGPSILRIQQVVRGDSAAYFCASSPPLPGQETQYFGPGTRLLVL.

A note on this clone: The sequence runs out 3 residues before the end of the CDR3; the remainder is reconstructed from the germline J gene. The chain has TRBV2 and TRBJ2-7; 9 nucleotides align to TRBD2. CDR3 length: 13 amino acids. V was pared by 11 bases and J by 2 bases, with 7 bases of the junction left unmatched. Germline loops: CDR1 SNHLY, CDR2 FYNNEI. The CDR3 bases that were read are TGTGCCGGCCGACTAGCGGAGCCCTACGAG. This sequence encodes CAGRLAEPYE. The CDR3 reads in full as CAGRLAEPYEQYF. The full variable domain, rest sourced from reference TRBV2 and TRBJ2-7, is EPEVTQTPSHQVTQMGQEVILRCVPISNHLYFYWYRQILGQKVEFLVSFYNNEISEKSEIFDDQFSVERPDGSNFTLKIRSTKLEDSAMYFCAGRLAEPYEQYFGPGTRLTVT.

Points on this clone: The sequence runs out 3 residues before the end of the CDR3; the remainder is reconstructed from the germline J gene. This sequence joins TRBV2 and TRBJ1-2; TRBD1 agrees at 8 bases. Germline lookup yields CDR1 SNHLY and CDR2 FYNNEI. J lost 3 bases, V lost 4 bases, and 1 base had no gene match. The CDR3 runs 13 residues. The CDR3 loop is CASSGGQDYGYTF. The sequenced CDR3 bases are TGTGCCAGCAGTGGGGGACAGGACTATGGC.

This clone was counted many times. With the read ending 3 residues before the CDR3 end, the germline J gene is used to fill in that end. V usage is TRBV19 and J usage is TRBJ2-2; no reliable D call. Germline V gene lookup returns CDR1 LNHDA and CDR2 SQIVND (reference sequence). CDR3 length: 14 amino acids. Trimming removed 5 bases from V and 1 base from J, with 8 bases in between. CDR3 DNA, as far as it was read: TGTGCCAGTAGTGTTTCGGGGAACACCGGGGAG. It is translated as CASSVSGNTGE. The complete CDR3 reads CASSVSGNTGELFF.

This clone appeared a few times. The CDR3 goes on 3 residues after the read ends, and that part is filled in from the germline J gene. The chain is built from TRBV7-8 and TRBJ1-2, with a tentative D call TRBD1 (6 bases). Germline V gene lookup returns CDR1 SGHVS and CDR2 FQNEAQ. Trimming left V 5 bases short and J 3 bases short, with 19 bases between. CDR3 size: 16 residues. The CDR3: CASSLTTGTTYYGYTF. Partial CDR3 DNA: TGTGCCAGCAGCCTAACTACCGGGACAACATACTATGGC.